This T cell receptor beta chain was captured in a study of T-cell reconstitution after alpha-beta-depleted transplantation in children. This clonotype was counted a few times. Unique molecular identifiers were used to barcode this TCRbeta library. TCRdb itself ran the PCR reads through MiXCR, one entry per CDR3 protein. The table lists just under 550,000 distinct CDR3 sequences, around 16% of them singletons. CDR3 length: 12 amino acids. Trimming shortened V by 5 bases and J by 12 bases, and 15 bases separated the two germline ends. Looked up from germline, CDR1 is SGHRS and CDR2 is YFSETQ. The clonotype comes from a human donor who donated a stem cell graft to a child with acute lymphoblastic leukemia. The specimen was PBMCs from the stem cell graft donor, collected from the stem cell graft. The J gene is TRBJ2-1, the V gene TRBV5-1; D is uncertain. CDR3 coding DNA: TGCGCCAGCAGGCCAGGCAGGTACGGGCAGTTCTTC. Protein product: CASRPGRYGQFF. The variable domain in full, with the rest retrieved from reference TRBV5-1 and TRBJ2-1, is KAGVTQTPRYLIKTRGQQVTLSCSPISGHRSVSWYQQTPGQGLQFLFEYFSETQRNKGNFPGRFSGRQFSNSRSEMNVSTLELGDSALYLCASRPGRYGQFFGPGTRLTVL.